A selection of T cell receptor beta chains follows, all from one sample in a study of T cell repertoires in cytomegalovirus infection. TCRdb used MiXCR to reprocess the reads, holding one entry per CDR3 protein. In the table there are under 200,000 distinct CDR3 sequences, over 25% of which are singletons. The sequenced sample consisted of PBMCs. The receptors derive from a human donor in good health (CMV status not recorded). Some clones in this sample may be carry-over from other donors' samples. CDR3s include the opening cysteine and the closing phenylalanine or tryptophan. A D gene is named only where the DNA matches it firmly. Rows may omit the clone size; those that give it use once, few, many or a size class.

J gene: TRBJ2-1; clone size: many; D gene: -; V gene: TRBV7-2; CDR3 protein: CASSPEARGDEQFF; CDR3 DNA: TGTGCCAGCAGCCCAGAGGCCAGGGGGGATGAGCAGTTCTTC
J gene: TRBJ1-1; clone size: -; D gene: TRBD1; V gene: TRBV20-1; CDR3 protein: CSARIGQGRRTEAFF; CDR3 DNA: TGCAGTGCTAGAATTGGACAGGGGCGGAGGACTGAAGCTTTCTTT
J gene: TRBJ1-1; clone size: -; D gene: -; V gene: TRBV2; CDR3 protein: CASSNLGAFF; CDR3 DNA: TGTGCCAGCAGTAATCTGGGGGCTTTCTTT
J gene: TRBJ1-4; clone size: few; D gene: -; V gene: TRBV12-3/TRBV12-4; CDR3 protein: CASTRRTEREKLFF; CDR3 DNA: TGTGCCAGCACCCGGCGCACGGAGAGGGAAAAACTGTTTTTT
J gene: TRBJ1-1; clone size: -; D gene: -; V gene: TRBV19; CDR3 protein: CASSSPGGAWNTEAFF; CDR3 DNA: TGTGCCAGTAGTTCCCCGGGAGGGGCCTGGAACACTGAAGCTTTCTTT
J gene: TRBJ2-1; clone size: few; D gene: TRBD2; V gene: TRBV6-2/TRBV6-3; CDR3 protein: CASSLLAGGLNEQFF; CDR3 DNA: TGTGCCAGCAGTCTACTAGCGGGGGGGCTTAATGAGCAGTTCTTC
J gene: TRBJ1-1; clone size: many; D gene: TRBD1; V gene: TRBV7-2; CDR3 protein: CASSQGQHMNTEAFF; CDR3 DNA: TGTGCCAGCAGTCAGGGACAGCACATGAACACTGAAGCTTTCTTT
J gene: TRBJ2-7; clone size: -; D gene: -; V gene: TRBV2; CDR3 protein: CASGAGISYEQYF; CDR3 DNA: TGTGCCAGCGGGGCAGGGATCTCCTACGAGCAGTACTTC
J gene: TRBJ1-1; clone size: few; D gene: -; V gene: TRBV5-6; CDR3 protein: CASRGRVFSRNTEAFF; CDR3 DNA: TGTGCCAGCAGGGGCAGGGTTTTCAGTCGGAACACTGAAGCTTTCTTT
J gene: TRBJ1-2; clone size: once; D gene: TRBD1; V gene: TRBV7-9; CDR3 protein: CASSSGQGSLRRSYTF; CDR3 DNA: TGTGCCAGCAGCTCGGGACAGGGGTCACTTCGTCGGAGCTACACCTTC
J gene: TRBJ1-2; clone size: -; D gene: -; V gene: TRBV11-2; CDR3 protein: CDSSLDLAGGRGYTF; CDR3 DNA: TGTGACAGCAGCTTAGATCTGGCAGGCGGGAGAGGCTACACCTTC
J gene: TRBJ1-1; clone size: -; D gene: -; V gene: TRBV3-1; CDR3 protein: CASSQAVGNTEAFF; CDR3 DNA: TGTGCCAGCAGCCAAGCGGTAGGGAACACTGAGGCTTTCTTT
J gene: TRBJ1-2; clone size: few; D gene: -; V gene: TRBV6-1; CDR3 protein: CASSAGNYGYTF; CDR3 DNA: TGTGCCAGCAGTGCCGGGAACTATGGCTACACCTTC
J gene: TRBJ1-2; clone size: -; D gene: -; V gene: TRBV12-3/TRBV12-4; CDR3 protein: CASSLGPEYTF; CDR3 DNA: TGTGCCAGCAGTTTAGGACCGGAATACACCTTC
J gene: TRBJ1-2; clone size: -; D gene: TRBD1; V gene: TRBV15; CDR3 protein: CATSPGTGGRPNYGYTF; CDR3 DNA: TGTGCCACCAGCCCAGGGACAGGGGGCCGCCCTAACTATGGCTACACCTTC
J gene: TRBJ1-4; clone size: -; D gene: -; V gene: TRBV12-3/TRBV12-4; CDR3 protein: CASSLSHRVEKLFF; CDR3 DNA: TGTGCCAGCAGTTTAAGCCACAGGGTTGAAAAACTGTTTTTT